This TCR beta chain was obtained from a study of cytomegalovirus exposure and HLA in healthy donors. Germline loops: CDR1 KGHSH, CDR2 LQKENI. The CDR3 has 12 residues. V gave up 0 bases and J gave up 5 bases, with 4 bases separating them. 13 Jbeta primers and 60 Vbeta primers were used for the PCR. Measured with immunoSEQ multiplex PCR; TCRdb has only the in-frame clones, and not every one. In the table there are some 120,000 clones, under 85% of which are singletons. On this clone: The target antigen is unknown.

Study conclusions and caveats: Among TCR beta chains, those listed as cytomegalovirus-associated numbered over 150.

Input material: PBMCs. This TCR was sampled from a woman aged 45-60 years in good health and CMV-seropositive. The rearrangement uses TRBV18 and TRBJ2-5; no reliable D call. The CDR3 is CASSPPSETQYF. In nucleotides, the CDR3 is TGTGCCAGCTCACCACCCAGTGAGACCCAGTACTTC.